The 13 T cell receptor beta chains given below trace back to one sample, sequenced in a study of blood T cell repertoires in COVID-19. The data were produced by immunoSEQ multiplex PCR, yet TCRdb's version contains in-frame clones alone and is incomplete. The data hold roughly 92,000 clones, with 70% to 90% observed a single time. Sequencing input: peripheral blood. The receptors come from a human donor with acute or convalescent COVID-19. The donor label of this sample is uncertain.

The chain recombines TRBV4-1 with TRBJ1-5; weak D call: TRBD1 (6 bases). The CDR3 sequence is 13 residues long. Deletions cut 3 bases from V and 8 bases from J, with 11 bases between. Looked up from germline, CDR1 is MGHRA and CDR2 is YSYEKL. The CDR3 nucleotides read TGCGCCAGCAGCCAGGAAAGGACAGAGCCCCAGCATTTT. Protein product: CASSQERTEPQHF.

The chain is built from TRBV28 and TRBJ2-5; 7 bases agree with TRBD2. Per the germline V gene, CDR1 is MDHEN and CDR2 is SYDVKM. Trimming took 1 base from V and 5 from J; bases not matched to a gene: 7. The CDR3 has 15 amino acids. The CDR3 loop reads CASSLFGGGSETQYF. The CDR3 DNA reads TGTGCCAGCAGTTTATTCGGCGGGGGATCGGAGACCCAGTACTTC.

V usage is TRBV6-5 and J usage is TRBJ2-5, with 9 bases aligning to TRBD2. The germline V gene has CDR1 MNHEY and CDR2 SVGAGI. V lost 6 bases to trimming and J lost 3 bases; unmatched junction nucleotides: 5. This CDR3 is 14 amino acids long. The CDR3: CASSPIAGEETQYF. CDR3 nucleotide sequence: TGTGCCAGCAGCCCGATAGCGGGGGAAGAGACCCAGTACTTC.

The J gene is TRBJ1-5, the V gene TRBV18; tentatively, D is TRBD1 (5 bases). Germline V CDR1 and CDR2: KGHSH, LQKENI. Trimming shortened V by 3 bases and J by 7 bases, and 13 bases separated the two germline ends. The CDR3 runs to 14 residues. The CDR3 DNA is TGTGCCAGCTCACCGGGAGGGGACGGGCAGCCCCAGCATTTT. It specifies CASSPGGDGQPQHF.

This sequence joins TRBV27 and TRBJ2-2; 7 bases align to TRBD2. Germline CDR1 MNHEY, CDR2 SMNVEV (reference sequence). Unmatched junction bases numbered 11, after V lost 4 bases and J lost 0 bases. The CDR3 has 18 amino acids. CDR3 sequence: CASSSWGGGISNTGELFF. DNA for the CDR3: TGTGCCAGCAGTTCATGGGGGGGTGGGATTTCGAACACCGGGGAGCTGTTTTTT.

The count of this clone is one. This chain connects TRBV9 to TRBJ2-2; D is undetermined. Between the trimmed V and J ends, which lost 0 bases and 4 bases, there was a span of 10 bases. This CDR3 has 15 amino acids. The V gene's germline CDR1 is SGDLS and CDR2 YYNGEE. The CDR3 protein is CASSVESHLTGELFF. The CDR3 DNA follows: TGTGCCAGCAGCGTAGAAAGCCACCTCACCGGGGAGCTGTTTTTT.

V gene TRBV7-2 combines with J gene TRBJ2-3; D is possibly TRBD2 (6 bases). CDR3 length: 15 amino acids. Germline V gives CDR1 SGHTA, CDR2 FQGNSA. V lost 5 bases to trimming and J lost 0 bases, with 12 bases between them. The CDR3 sequence is CASSRGALSTDTQYF. As DNA, the CDR3 is TGTGCCAGCAGCCGCGGGGCCCTAAGCACAGATACGCAGTATTTT.

The chain carries TRBV7-2 and TRBJ2-7; TRBD1 aligns across 9 bases. CDR1 and CDR2 from the germline V gene are SGHTA and FQGNSA. The CDR3 covers 16 residues. Unmatched junction bases numbered 8, after V lost 1 base and J lost 4 bases. The CDR3 sequence: CASSLVADRGLYEQYF. Written as DNA, the CDR3 is TGTGCCAGCAGCTTAGTCGCGGACAGGGGTTTGTACGAGCAGTACTTC.

CDR3: CASSQTIGGAWYSPLHF. The DNA of the CDR3 is TGTGCCAGCAGCCAAACGATCGGGGGGGCTTGGTATTCACCCCTCCACTTT. The chain is built from TRBV3-1 (or the pseudogene TRBV3-2) and TRBJ1-6; tentatively, D is TRBD1 (6 bases). CDR1 is LGHDT, CDR2 YNNKEL, per germline (reference sequence). V was pared by 2 bases and J by 8 bases, with 19 bases between. This CDR3 comprises 17 residues.

The chain has TRBV19 and TRBJ1-6; TRBD1 matches 9 bases. The germline V gene encodes CDR1 LNHDA and CDR2 SQIVND (reference sequence). CDR3 size: 18 residues. After removal of 6 bases from V and 1 base from J, the junction contained 10 bases not matched to a gene. Here the CDR3 reads CASRFDSGQGSYNSPLHF. The CDR3 bases are TGTGCCAGTAGGTTCGACTCGGGACAGGGTTCCTATAATTCACCCCTCCACTTT.

The rearrangement uses TRBV7-2 and TRBJ2-1; possible D gene TRBD2, 7 bases. V gave up 3 bases and J gave up 6 bases, with 15 bases separating them. This CDR3 region has 15 residues. Per germline, CDR1 SGHTA and CDR2 FQGNSA. CDR3 residues: CASSFGGGRSNEQFF. The CDR3 DNA reads as TGTGCCAGCAGCTTTGGGGGGGGGCGTTCCAATGAGCAGTTCTTC. Variable domain in full (rest from reference TRBV7-2 and TRBJ2-1): GAGVSQSPSNKVTEKGKDVELRCDPISGHTALYWYRQSLGQGLEFLIYFQGNSAPDKSGLPSDRFSAERTGGSVSTLTIQRTQQEDSAVYLCASSFGGGRSNEQFFGPGTRLTVL.

In its sample, this clone was seen a few times. This chain uses TRBV5-6 with TRBJ1-2; 7 bases line up with TRBD1. The CDR3 is 15 residues long. Germline loops: CDR1 SGHDT, CDR2 YYEEEE. The trim removed 3 bases at V and 3 bases at J, leaving 8 bases unmatched. CDR3 protein: CASSSIQGVHYGYTF. The CDR3 DNA follows: TGTGCCAGCAGCTCTATTCAGGGGGTGCACTATGGCTACACCTTC.

The V gene is TRBV18, the J gene TRBJ1-2; TRBD1 matches 8 bases. Looked up from germline, CDR1 is KGHSH and CDR2 is LQKENI. This CDR3 region has 16 residues. V gave up 2 bases and J gave up 4 bases; unmatched junction bases: 9. CDR3 coding DNA: TGTGCCAGCTCACCATCCCTGGCAGGGGGCAGCTATGGCTACACCTTC. It encodes CASSPSLAGGSYGYTF. The complete variable domain, with remaining parts taken from reference TRBV18 and TRBJ1-2, reads NAGVMQNPRHLVRRRGQEARLRCSPMKGHSHVYWYRQLPEEGLKFMVYLQKENIIDESGMPKERFSAEFPKEGPSILRIQQVVRGDSAAYFCASSPSLAGGSYGYTFGSGTRLTVV.